The present TCR beta chain was sequenced within a study of blood T cell repertoires in COVID-19. Turning to the study itself: The United States, Italy and Spain provided the acute and convalescent COVID-19 samples. PBMCs, B-cell-depleted T cells, or T cells provided the cDNA or gDNA that made up the material.

Original methodology: Scientists estimated how many nucleated cells there were by amplifying reference gene primers. The table came from immunoSEQ multiplex PCR; TCRdb's copy has only in-frame clones and leaves some out. The D gene and trimming were derived from the DNA, and the V and J assignments and clone size from that table. Altogether approximately 240,000 clones are present, roughly 84% being singletons, with the ten largest covering 2% to 2.5%. The CDR3 has 14 residues. CDR1 is SGHTA and CDR2 is FQGNSA in the germline V gene. V was shortened by 2 bases and J by 4 bases, with 9 bases between the two germline ends.

The sample comprised peripheral blood. V gene TRBV7-2 combines with J gene TRBJ2-1; D gene ambiguous. This TCR came from a woman aged 40-49 years who had recovered from COVID-19. CDR3 amino acids: CASSLLTPYNEQFF. The CDR3 DNA sequence: TGTGCCAGCAGCTTACTGACTCCGTACAATGAGCAGTTCTTC.